Listed here is a single T cell receptor (beta chain). Its antigen is currently unknown. The data are from a study of T cell responses to AZD1222 COVID-19 vaccine. Points from the study as a whole: After the peak T cell response, and only then, were repertoires sampled. Among AZD1222 vaccinees, only 5 to 7 were seropositive at baseline.

CDR1 and CDR2 from the germline V gene are GTSNPN and SVGIG (reference sequence). Trimming stripped 0 bases from V and 7 bases from J, with 13 bases between. The CDR3 contains 14 residues. Only in-frame clones appear in the TCRdb table, and some are missing; sequencing was by immunoSEQ multiplex PCR. Of over 150,000 clones detected, roughly 90% appear once; the ten largest clones hold 4% to 5.5%. The chain joins TRBV30 to TRBJ1-5; D gene ambiguous. The sequence was collected from an adult who received the AZD1222 COVID-19 vaccine. The source material was peripheral blood, sampled 28 days after the second AZD1222 dose. CDR3 sequence reads: CAWSVRRERQPQHF. The DNA for the CDR3 is TGTGCCTGGAGTGTACGGAGGGAGCGGCAGCCCCAGCATTTT.